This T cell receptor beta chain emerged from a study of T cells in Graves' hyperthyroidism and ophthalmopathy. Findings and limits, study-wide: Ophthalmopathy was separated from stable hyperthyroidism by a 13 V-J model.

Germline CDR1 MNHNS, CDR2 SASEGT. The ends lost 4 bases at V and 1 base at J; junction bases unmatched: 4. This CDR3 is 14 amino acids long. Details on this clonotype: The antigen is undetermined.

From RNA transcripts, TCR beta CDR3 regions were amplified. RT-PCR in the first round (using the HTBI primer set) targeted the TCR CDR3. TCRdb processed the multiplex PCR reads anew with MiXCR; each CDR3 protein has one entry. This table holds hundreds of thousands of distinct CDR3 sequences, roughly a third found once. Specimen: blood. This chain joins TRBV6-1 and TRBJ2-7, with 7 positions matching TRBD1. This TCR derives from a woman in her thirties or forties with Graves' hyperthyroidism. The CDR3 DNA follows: TGTGCCAGCAGTGTTTCGACAGGGTCCTACGAGCAGTACTTC. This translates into CASSVSTGSYEQYF.